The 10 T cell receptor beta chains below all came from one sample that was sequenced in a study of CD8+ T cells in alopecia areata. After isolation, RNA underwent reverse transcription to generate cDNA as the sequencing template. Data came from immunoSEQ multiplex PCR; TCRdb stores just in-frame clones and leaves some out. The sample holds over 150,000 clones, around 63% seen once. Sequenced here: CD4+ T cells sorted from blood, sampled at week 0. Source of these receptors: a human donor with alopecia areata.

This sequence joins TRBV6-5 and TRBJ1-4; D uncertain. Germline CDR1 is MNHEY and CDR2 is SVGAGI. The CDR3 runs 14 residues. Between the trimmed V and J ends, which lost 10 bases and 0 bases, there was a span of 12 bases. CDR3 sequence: CATTRWATNEKLFF. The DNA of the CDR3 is TGTGCCACAACGAGATGGGCAACTAATGAAAAACTGTTTTTT.

CDR3 amino acids: CASSHKIAGGSYEQYF. For the CDR3, the DNA is TGTGCCAGCAGCCACAAAATAGCGGGGGGTTCCTACGAGCAGTACTTC. J is TRBJ2-7 and V is TRBV11-2; 10 bases fit TRBD2. CDR3 length: 16 residues. CDR1 and CDR2 from the germline V gene are SGHAT and FQNNGV. With V trimmed by 5 bases and J by 1 base, 8 bases remained unmatched.

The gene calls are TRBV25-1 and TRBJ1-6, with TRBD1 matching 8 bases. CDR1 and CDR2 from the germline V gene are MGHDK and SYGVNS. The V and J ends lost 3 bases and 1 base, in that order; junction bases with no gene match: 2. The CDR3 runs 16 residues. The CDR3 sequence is CASSDRTGSYNSPLHF. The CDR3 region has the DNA TGTGCCAGCAGTGACCGGACAGGGTCCTATAATTCACCCCTCCACTTT.

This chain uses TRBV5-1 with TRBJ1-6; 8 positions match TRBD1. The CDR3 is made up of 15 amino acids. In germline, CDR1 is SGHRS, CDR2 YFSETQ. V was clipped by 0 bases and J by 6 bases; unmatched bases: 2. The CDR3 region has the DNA TGCGCCAGCAGCTTGGACACAGGGGGTAATTCACCCCTCCACTTT. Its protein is CASSLDTGGNSPLHF.

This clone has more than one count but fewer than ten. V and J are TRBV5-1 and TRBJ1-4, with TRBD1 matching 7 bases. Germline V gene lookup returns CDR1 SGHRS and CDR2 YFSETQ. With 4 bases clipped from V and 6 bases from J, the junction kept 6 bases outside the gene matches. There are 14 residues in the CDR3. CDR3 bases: TGCGCCAGCAGCCAGACAGGGAGAGATGAAAAACTGTTTTTT. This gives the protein CASSQTGRDEKLFF.

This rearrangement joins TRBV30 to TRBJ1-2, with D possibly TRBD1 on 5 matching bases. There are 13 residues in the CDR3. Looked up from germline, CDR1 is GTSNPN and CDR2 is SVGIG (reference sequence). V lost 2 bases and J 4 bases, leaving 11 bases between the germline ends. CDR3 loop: CAWSPRQFYGYTF. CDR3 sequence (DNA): TGTGCCTGGAGTCCTAGACAGTTCTATGGCTACACCTTC.

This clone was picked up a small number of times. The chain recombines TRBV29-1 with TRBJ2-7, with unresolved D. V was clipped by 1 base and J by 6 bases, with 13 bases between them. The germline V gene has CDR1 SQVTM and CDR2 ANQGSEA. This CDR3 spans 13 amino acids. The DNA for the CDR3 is TGCAGCGTTGAAGTCCAAGGTGAGGCCGAGCAGTACTTC. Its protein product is CSVEVQGEAEQYF.

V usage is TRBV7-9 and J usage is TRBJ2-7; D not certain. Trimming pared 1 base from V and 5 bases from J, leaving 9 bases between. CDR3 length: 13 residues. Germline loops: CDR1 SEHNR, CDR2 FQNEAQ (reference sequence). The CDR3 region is CASSLDSTNEQYF. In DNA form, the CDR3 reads TGTGCCAGCAGCTTAGACTCGACAAACGAGCAGTACTTC.

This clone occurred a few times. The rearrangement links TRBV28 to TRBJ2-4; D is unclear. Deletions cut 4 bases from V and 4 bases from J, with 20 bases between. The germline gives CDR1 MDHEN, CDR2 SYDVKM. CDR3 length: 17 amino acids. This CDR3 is CASSSLGLRLVKNIQYF. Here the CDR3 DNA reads TGTGCCAGCAGTTCCTTAGGGCTGCGCCTTGTGAAAAACATTCAGTACTTC. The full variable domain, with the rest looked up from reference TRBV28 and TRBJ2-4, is DVKVTQSSRYLVKRTGEKVFLECVQDMDHENMFWYRQDPGLGLRLIYFSYDVKMKEKGDIPEGYSVSREKKERFSLILESASTNQTSMYLCASSSLGLRLVKNIQYFGAGTRLSVL.

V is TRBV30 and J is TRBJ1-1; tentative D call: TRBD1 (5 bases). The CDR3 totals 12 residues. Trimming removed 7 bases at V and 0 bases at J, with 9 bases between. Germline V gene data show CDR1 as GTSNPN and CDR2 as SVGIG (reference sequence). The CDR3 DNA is TGTGCCTCGGGGGGGATGAACACTGAAGCTTTCTTT. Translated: CASGGMNTEAFF.